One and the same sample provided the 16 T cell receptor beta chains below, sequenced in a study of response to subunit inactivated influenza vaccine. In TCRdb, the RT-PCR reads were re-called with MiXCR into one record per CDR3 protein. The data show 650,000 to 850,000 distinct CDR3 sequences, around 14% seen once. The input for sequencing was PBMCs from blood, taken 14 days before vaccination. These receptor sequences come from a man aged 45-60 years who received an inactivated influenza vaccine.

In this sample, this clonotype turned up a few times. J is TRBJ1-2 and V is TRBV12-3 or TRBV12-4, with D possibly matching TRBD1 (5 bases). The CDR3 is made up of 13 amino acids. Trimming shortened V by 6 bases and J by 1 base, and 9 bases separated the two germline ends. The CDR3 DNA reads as TGTGCCAGCAGAGGCCAGGGTAACTATGGCTACACCTTC. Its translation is CASRGQGNYGYTF.

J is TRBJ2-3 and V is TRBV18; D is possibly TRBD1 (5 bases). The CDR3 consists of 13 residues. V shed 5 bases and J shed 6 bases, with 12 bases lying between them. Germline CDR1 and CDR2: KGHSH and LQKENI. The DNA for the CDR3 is TGTGCCAGCTCAACAGGATTAGCCGATACGCAGTATTTT. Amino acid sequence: CASSTGLADTQYF.

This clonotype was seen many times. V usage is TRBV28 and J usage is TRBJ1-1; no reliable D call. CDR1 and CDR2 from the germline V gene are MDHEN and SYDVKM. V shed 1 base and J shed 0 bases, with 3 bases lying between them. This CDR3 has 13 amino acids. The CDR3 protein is CASSLYVNTEAFF. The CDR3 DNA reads TGTGCCAGCAGTTTATACGTGAACACTGAAGCTTTCTTT.

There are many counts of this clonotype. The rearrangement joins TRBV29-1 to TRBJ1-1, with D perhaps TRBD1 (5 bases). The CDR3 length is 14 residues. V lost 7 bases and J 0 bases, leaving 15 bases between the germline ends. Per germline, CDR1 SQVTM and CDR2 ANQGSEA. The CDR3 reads CSARGLVMNTEAFF. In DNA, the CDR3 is TGCAGCGCCCGGGGGTTGGTCATGAACACTGAAGCTTTCTTT.

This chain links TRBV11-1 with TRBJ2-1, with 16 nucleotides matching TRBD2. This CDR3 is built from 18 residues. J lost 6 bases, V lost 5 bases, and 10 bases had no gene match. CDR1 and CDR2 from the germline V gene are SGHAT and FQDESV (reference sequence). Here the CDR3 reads CASSAAGTSGGAFNEQFF. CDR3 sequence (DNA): TGTGCCAGCAGCGCCGCCGGGACTAGCGGGGGGGCCTTCAATGAGCAGTTCTTC.

In DNA form, the CDR3 reads TGTGCCATCATCAGGACAGAGGCGAACACTGAAGCTTTCTTT. Protein: CAIIRTEANTEAFF. The chain combines TRBV10-3 with TRBJ1-1; D is perhaps TRBD1 (6 bases). With 7 bases removed from V and 1 base from J, the gap between germline ends came to 13 bases. CDR3 length equals 14 residues. From germline, CDR1 is ENHRY and CDR2 SYGVKD.

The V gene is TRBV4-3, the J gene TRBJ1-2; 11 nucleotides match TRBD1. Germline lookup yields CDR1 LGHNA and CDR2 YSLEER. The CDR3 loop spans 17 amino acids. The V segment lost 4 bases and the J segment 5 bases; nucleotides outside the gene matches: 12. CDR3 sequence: CASSPTGTGGIRYGYTF. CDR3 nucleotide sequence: TGCGCCAGCAGCCCTACCGGGACAGGGGGGATTCGGTATGGCTACACCTTC.

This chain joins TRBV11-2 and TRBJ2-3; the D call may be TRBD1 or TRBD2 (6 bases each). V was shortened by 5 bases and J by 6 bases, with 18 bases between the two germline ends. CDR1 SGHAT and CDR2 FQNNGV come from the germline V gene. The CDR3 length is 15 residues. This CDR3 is CASSLMIGGRDTQYF. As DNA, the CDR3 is TGTGCCAGCAGCCTAATGATTGGGGGGCGGGATACGCAGTATTTT. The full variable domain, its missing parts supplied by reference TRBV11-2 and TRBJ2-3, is EAGVAQSPRYKIIEKRQSVAFWCNPISGHATLYWYQQILGQGPKLLIQFQNNGVVDDSQLPKDRFSAERLKGVDSTLKIQPAKLEDSAVYLCASSLMIGGRDTQYFGPGTRLTVL.

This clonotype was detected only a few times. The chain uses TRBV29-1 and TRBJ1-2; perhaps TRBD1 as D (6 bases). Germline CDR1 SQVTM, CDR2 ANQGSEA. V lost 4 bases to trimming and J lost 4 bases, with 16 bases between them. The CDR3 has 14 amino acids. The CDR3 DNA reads TGCAGCGTTGGAGGGACATCCAGGGCCTATGGCTACACCTTC. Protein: CSVGGTSRAYGYTF. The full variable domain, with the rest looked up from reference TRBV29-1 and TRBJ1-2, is SAVISQKPSRDICQRGTSLTIQCQVDSQVTMMFWYRQQPGQSLTLIATANQGSEATYESGFVIDKFPISRPNLTFSTLTVSNMSPEDSSIYLCSVGGTSRAYGYTFGSGTRLTVV.

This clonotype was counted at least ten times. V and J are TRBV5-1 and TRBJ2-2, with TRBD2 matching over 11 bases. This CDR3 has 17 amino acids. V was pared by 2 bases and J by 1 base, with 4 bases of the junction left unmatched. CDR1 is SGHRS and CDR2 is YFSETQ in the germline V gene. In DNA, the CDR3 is TGCGCCAGCAGCTTAAGGACTAGCGGGCAGAACACCGGGGAGCTGTTTTTT. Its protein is CASSLRTSGQNTGELFF.

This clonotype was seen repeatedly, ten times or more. CDR3 DNA sequence: TGTGCCAGCAGTTTGGGGGCTAGCGTCGGGAACAATGAGCAGTTCTTC. Amino acid sequence: CASSLGASVGNNEQFF. The chain couples TRBV12-3 or TRBV12-4 to TRBJ2-1; either TRBD1 or TRBD2 may fit D (6 bases each). V shed 3 bases and J shed 5 bases, with 17 bases lying between them. CDR3 length: 16 amino acids.

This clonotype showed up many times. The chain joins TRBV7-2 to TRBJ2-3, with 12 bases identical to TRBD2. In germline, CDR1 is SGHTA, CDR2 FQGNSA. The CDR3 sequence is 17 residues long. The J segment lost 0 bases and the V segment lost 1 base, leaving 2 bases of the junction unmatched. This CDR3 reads CASSLGLAGESTDTQYF. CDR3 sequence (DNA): TGTGCCAGCAGCTTAGGACTAGCGGGAGAGAGCACAGATACGCAGTATTTT.

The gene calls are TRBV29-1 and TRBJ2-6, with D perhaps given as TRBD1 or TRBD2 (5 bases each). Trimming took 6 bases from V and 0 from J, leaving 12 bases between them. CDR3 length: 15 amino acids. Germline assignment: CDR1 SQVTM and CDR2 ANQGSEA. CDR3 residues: CSVGTAYSGANVLTF. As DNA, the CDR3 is TGCAGCGTCGGGACCGCCTACTCTGGGGCCAACGTCCTGACTTTC. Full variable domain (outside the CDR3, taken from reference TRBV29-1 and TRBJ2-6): SAVISQKPSRDICQRGTSLTIQCQVDSQVTMMFWYRQQPGQSLTLIATANQGSEATYESGFVIDKFPISRPNLTFSTLTVSNMSPEDSSIYLCSVGTAYSGANVLTFGAGSRLTVL.

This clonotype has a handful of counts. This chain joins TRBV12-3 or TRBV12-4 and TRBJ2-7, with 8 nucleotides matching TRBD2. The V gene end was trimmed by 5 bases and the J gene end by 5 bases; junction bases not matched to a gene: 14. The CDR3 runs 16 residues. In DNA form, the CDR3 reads TGTGCCAGCAGTCCCCGGGAGGGACTAGTTACCCACGAGCAGTACTTC. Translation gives CASSPREGLVTHEQYF.

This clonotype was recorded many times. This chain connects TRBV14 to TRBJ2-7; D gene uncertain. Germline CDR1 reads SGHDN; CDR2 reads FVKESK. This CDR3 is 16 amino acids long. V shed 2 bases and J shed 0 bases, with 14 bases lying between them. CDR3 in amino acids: CASSQTVGPLSYEQYF. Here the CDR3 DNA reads TGTGCCAGCAGCCAAACGGTTGGGCCTCTCTCCTACGAGCAGTACTTC.

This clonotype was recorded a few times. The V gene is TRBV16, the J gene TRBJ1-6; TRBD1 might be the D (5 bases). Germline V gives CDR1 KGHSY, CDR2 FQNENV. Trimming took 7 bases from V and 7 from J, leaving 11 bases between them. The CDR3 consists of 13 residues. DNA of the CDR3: TGTGCCAGCACCTGGGACTTGAATTCACCCCTCCACTTT. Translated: CASTWDLNSPLHF.